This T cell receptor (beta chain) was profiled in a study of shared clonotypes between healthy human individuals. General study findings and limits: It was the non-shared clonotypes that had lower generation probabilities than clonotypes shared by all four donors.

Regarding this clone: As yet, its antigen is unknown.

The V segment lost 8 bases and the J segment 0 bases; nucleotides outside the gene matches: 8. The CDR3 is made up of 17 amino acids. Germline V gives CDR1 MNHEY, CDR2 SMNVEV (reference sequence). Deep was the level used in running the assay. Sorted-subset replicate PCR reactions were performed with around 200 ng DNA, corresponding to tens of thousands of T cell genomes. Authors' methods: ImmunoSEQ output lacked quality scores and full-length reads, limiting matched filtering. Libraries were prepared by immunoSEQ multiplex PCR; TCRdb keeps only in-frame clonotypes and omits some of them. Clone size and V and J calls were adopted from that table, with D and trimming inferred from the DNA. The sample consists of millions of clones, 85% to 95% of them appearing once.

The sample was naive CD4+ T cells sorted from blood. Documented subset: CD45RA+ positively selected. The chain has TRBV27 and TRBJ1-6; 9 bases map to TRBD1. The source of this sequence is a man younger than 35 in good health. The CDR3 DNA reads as TGTGCCAGCCACGGGACAGGGATTCCCTCCTATAATTCACCCCTCCACTTT. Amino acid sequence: CASHGTGIPSYNSPLHF.